The TCR beta chain under discussion was sequenced for a study of shared clonotypes between healthy human individuals. General study results and limits: The sharing of around 5% of naive CD4 clonotypes was seen across a few donors. The sole specimen, blood, was sampled, and tissue repertoires likely differ.

Concerning this clone itself: Its target is not known.

Some clones are missing from TCRdb's copy, which holds only in-frame ones; the method was immunoSEQ multiplex PCR. The profile shows about 2 million clones, approximately 94% of them singletons. CD45RO negativity and positive selection for CCR7 defined naive CD8 cells, a population that excluded terminally differentiated effector memory CD45RA+ cells. Only Caucasian adults living in Nashville, Tennessee made up the donor group. Sequences were obtained from naive CD8+ T cells sorted from blood. This TCR was sampled from a man between 18 and 35 years old in good health.

The CDR3 spells CASSAGSEGYTF. Here the CDR3 DNA reads TGTGCCAGCAGTGCAGGGTCAGAGGGCTACACCTTC. The J gene is TRBJ1-2, the V gene TRBV2; tentatively, D is TRBD1 (5 bases). Trimming shortened V by 4 bases and J by 8 bases, and 11 bases separated the two germline ends. This CDR3 spans 12 amino acids. Germline CDR1 and CDR2: SNHLY and FYNNEI.